Listed below are T cell receptor beta chains from one sample, sequenced in a study of spatial heterogeneity in lung cancer. TCRdb re-called the 5' RACE reads through MiXCR, storing one row per CDR3 protein. The data contain 49,000 or so distinct CDR3 sequences, 12% of them singletons. Sample: PBMCs, taken at surgery. The receptor source for this set is a female donor with early-stage non-small cell lung cancer. The CDR3 runs from the conserved cysteine through the conserved F or W. Fields, in order: CDR3 protein, CDR3 DNA, J gene, clone size, D gene, V gene. D genes are given only for firm matches. Not every row has a clone size; where given, it reads once, few, many or a size class.

CASKYRQGNTEAFF,TGTGCCAGCAAATATCGACAGGGGAACACTGAAGCTTTCTTT,TRBJ1-1,many,TRBD1,TRBV7-8
CSVGRGGELFF,TGCAGCGTTGGGAGGGGGGGGGAGCTGTTTTTT,TRBJ2-2,few,NA,TRBV29-1
CSAYDGNRDSRMETQYF,TGCAGTGCTTACGACGGCAACCGGGACTCTCGGATGGAGACCCAGTACTTC,TRBJ2-5,few,NA,TRBV20-1
CASRGTVSGNTIYF,TGTGCCAGCAGAGGGACTGTCTCTGGAAACACCATATATTTT,TRBJ1-3,NA,NA,TRBV3-1
CASSYSSGLAIADTQYF,TGTGCCAGCAGTTACTCGAGTGGACTAGCGATAGCAGATACGCAGTATTTT,TRBJ2-3,NA,TRBD2,TRBV6-2/TRBV6-3
CASRRSKSTDTQYF,TGTGCCAGCCGGAGATCTAAGAGCACAGATACGCAGTATTTT,TRBJ2-3,few,NA,TRBV28
CASSFHEGVEKLFF,TGTGCCAGCAGTTTCCACGAGGGGGTTGAAAAACTGTTTTTT,TRBJ1-4,NA,NA,TRBV28
CASSLRQSGANVLTF,TGTGCCAGCAGCTTACGACAGTCTGGGGCCAACGTCCTGACTTTC,TRBJ2-6,few,NA,TRBV7-9
CASSLLQEGDSPLHF,TGCGCCAGCAGCTTATTACAGGAGGGGGATTCACCCCTCCACTTT,TRBJ1-6,NA,NA,TRBV5-1
CASSQGPRNTQYF,TGTGCCAGCAGCCAAGGACCCCGGAATACGCAGTATTTT,TRBJ2-3,few,NA,TRBV14
CASSSGQGRQETQYF,TGTGCCAGCAGTTCGGGACAGGGGCGGCAAGAGACCCAGTACTTC,TRBJ2-5,many,TRBD1,TRBV12-3/TRBV12-4
CASSYVAGELFF,TGTGCCAGCAGTTACGTGGCCGGGGAGCTGTTTTTT,TRBJ2-2,NA,NA,TRBV6-6
CASSSGATGGNYGYTF,TGTGCCAGCAGTAGTGGGGCCACAGGGGGAAACTATGGCTACACCTTC,TRBJ1-2,many,TRBD1,TRBV6-5
CASRTARGEQYF,TGTGCTTCTCGGACAGCCCGGGGCGAGCAGTACTTC,TRBJ2-7,few,NA,TRBV28
CAISESGASYEQYF,TGTGCCATCAGTGAGTCGGGAGCCTCCTACGAGCAGTACTTC,TRBJ2-7,few,NA,TRBV10-3
CASSTHRPGQEAFF,TGTGCCAGCAGTACCCACCGTCCGGGACAAGAAGCTTTCTTT,TRBJ1-1,NA,NA,TRBV6-5
CSARESMASTDTQYF,TGCAGTGCTAGAGAATCCATGGCGAGCACAGATACGCAGTATTTT,TRBJ2-3,NA,NA,TRBV20-1
CAISESGGSYNEQFF,TGTGCCATCAGTGAGTCGGGCGGCTCCTACAATGAGCAGTTCTTC,TRBJ2-1,many,NA,TRBV10-3
CASSQTNRGQETQYF,TGTGCCAGCAGCCAGACTAACAGGGGGCAAGAGACCCAGTACTTC,TRBJ2-5,few,TRBD1,TRBV12-3/TRBV12-4
CSVDFWSFNEQFF,TGCAGCGTTGACTTTTGGAGTTTCAATGAGCAGTTCTTC,TRBJ2-1,NA,NA,TRBV29-1
CSAAGALDTEAFF,TGCAGTGCTGCCGGGGCATTGGACACTGAAGCTTTCTTT,TRBJ1-1,NA,NA,TRBV20-1
CASSSQGARDTQYF,TGCGCCAGCAGCTCACAGGGGGCGAGGGATACGCAGTATTTT,TRBJ2-3,few,TRBD1,TRBV5-1
CASSSTGDTQYF,TGTGCCAGCAGCTCAACGGGAGATACGCAGTATTTT,TRBJ2-3,NA,NA,TRBV9
CSASSYKSSYNEQFF,TGCAGTGCTAGTAGTTACAAGAGCTCCTACAATGAGCAGTTCTTC,TRBJ2-1,few,NA,TRBV20-1
CASRRTGSNNEQFF,TGTGCCAGCAGGCGGACAGGGTCTAACAATGAGCAGTTCTTC,TRBJ2-1,few,TRBD1,TRBV12-3/TRBV12-4
CATSRDSRRTLPGPQHF,TGTGCCACCAGCAGAGATTCTCGGAGAACCCTTCCCGGGCCCCAGCATTTT,TRBJ1-5,NA,NA,TRBV15
CASSPRTGYEQYF,TGTGCCAGCAGCCCCCGGACAGGTTACGAGCAGTACTTC,TRBJ2-7,few,TRBD1,TRBV6-5
CASRAGTTSYEQYF,TGTGCCAGCAGGGCAGGGACGACCTCCTACGAGCAGTACTTC,TRBJ2-7,many,NA,TRBV27
CASSQEAWGLGNSPLHF,TGTGCCAGCAGCCAAGAAGCTTGGGGTTTGGGTAATTCACCCCTCCACTTT,TRBJ1-6,few,NA,TRBV3-1
CAWSDITGATDTQYF,TGTGCCTGGAGCGATATAACAGGGGCCACAGATACGCAGTATTTT,TRBJ2-3,many,TRBD1,TRBV30
CASSYKGDTQYF,TGTGCCAGCAGTTATAAGGGGGATACGCAGTATTTT,TRBJ2-3,many,NA,TRBV6-5
CASSLTSAEQYF,TGTGCCAGCAGCCTCACTAGCGCCGAGCAGTACTTC,TRBJ2-7,many,TRBD2,TRBV3-1
CASSPPETRSNQPQHF,TGTGCCAGCAGCCCCCCCGAAACACGGTCAAATCAGCCCCAGCATTTT,TRBJ1-5,many,NA,TRBV7-8
CASSRRSKETQYF,TGTGCCAGCAGCCGGCGGAGCAAAGAGACCCAGTACTTC,TRBJ2-5,many,NA,TRBV5-6
CSARPRDTPYGYTF,TGCAGTGCCAGACCCCGGGACACCCCCTATGGCTACACCTTC,TRBJ1-2,NA,NA,TRBV20-1
CASSLTGGSFYEQYF,TGTGCCAGCAGCTTGACAGGGGGCTCGTTCTACGAGCAGTACTTC,TRBJ2-7,few,TRBD1,TRBV11-2
CASSLSWGVAGELFF,TGTGCCAGCAGTTTATCATGGGGAGTAGCCGGGGAGCTGTTTTTT,TRBJ2-2,NA,NA,TRBV28
CASSLARDTQYF,TGTGCCAGCAGCTTAGCCCGAGATACGCAGTATTTT,TRBJ2-3,many,NA,TRBV7-2
CAISAGTSRDTQYF,TGTGCCATCAGTGCAGGGACTAGCCGAGATACGCAGTATTTT,TRBJ2-3,NA,TRBD2,TRBV10-3
CASSLYRGEEVPQHF,TGTGCCAGCAGTTTATATCGGGGCGAAGAGGTGCCCCAGCATTTT,TRBJ1-5,many,NA,TRBV28
CASSLRRGDDQPQHF,TGCGCCAGCAGCCTCCGGAGGGGGGATGACCAGCCCCAGCATTTT,TRBJ1-5,many,NA,TRBV5-1
CASLGQSDYSNQPQHF,TGTGCCAGCCTGGGACAGTCAGATTATAGCAATCAGCCCCAGCATTTT,TRBJ1-5,NA,TRBD1,TRBV6-1
CSASWLAAREQFF,TGCAGTGCTAGTTGGCTAGCCGCCCGCGAGCAGTTCTTC,TRBJ2-1,many,NA,TRBV20-1
CASSLDVLAVTDTQYF,TGTGCCAGCAGCTTAGATGTTCTAGCGGTCACAGATACGCAGTATTTT,TRBJ2-3,many,TRBD2,TRBV7-9
CASNPGQGIYGYTF,TGTGCCAGCAACCCGGGACAGGGTATCTATGGCTACACCTTC,TRBJ1-2,few,TRBD1,TRBV12-3/TRBV12-4
CASSLEAQRGPTYEQYF,TGTGCCAGCAGCTTGGAAGCCCAGCGGGGGCCAACCTACGAGCAGTACTTC,TRBJ2-7,few,TRBD2,TRBV5-6
CASSIARTGELFF,TGTGCCAGTAGTATAGCCAGGACCGGGGAGCTGTTTTTT,TRBJ2-2,few,NA,TRBV19
CAEGRDTEAFF,TGTGCCGAGGGTAGAGACACTGAAGCTTTCTTT,TRBJ1-1,NA,NA,TRBV19
CASSYSGRGGPYNEQFF,TGTGCCAGCAGTTACTCAGGGCGGGGGGGCCCCTACAATGAGCAGTTCTTC,TRBJ2-1,many,TRBD2,TRBV6-5
CASSLSLNTEAFF,TGTGCCAGCAGTTTATCACTAAACACTGAAGCTTTCTTT,TRBJ1-1,few,NA,TRBV28
CSAGRGSSYEQYF,TGCAGTGCCGGCCGGGGGTCCTCCTACGAGCAGTACTTC,TRBJ2-7,few,NA,TRBV20-1